This TCR beta chain was recorded in a study of T cells after posttransplantation cyclophosphamide (dated by TCRdb to the mid-2010s). Study-level background: Using TRB sequencing, the study followed how the T cell repertoire reconstituted after myeloablative bone marrow transplantation in which posttransplantation cyclophosphamide served as GVHD prophylaxis. Up to about 3 additional blood samples from 2 to 5.2 years after transplant were also TRB-sequenced in 3 patients, as was pretransplant blood from 4 patients. Public TRB sequences were compared against a database of over 3,000 sequences linked to responses to pathogens, tumor antigens, self-antigens and alloantigens. TRA and TRB clonality were tightly correlated in several samples, so subsequent TCR analyses focused on TRB only. Samples from under 40 PTCy-treated patients and 15 to 20 related bone marrow donors of those patients were subjected to antigen receptor sequencing. TRB sequencing was performed on blood from all 35 or so PTCy patients with 1-year posttransplant specimens. The paper's findings and limits, for the study overall: Across 45 patients, recipient CMV seropositivity and CMV reactivation were highly associated with TRB clonality; PTCy diversity was similar to CNI/methotrexate controls. Donor-recipient similarity was low at 1-2 months but rose over the first year, and later blood repertoires were often dominated by donor CD8+ memory clones. The TRB repertoires of T cells infiltrating skin or GI tract showed only limited overlap with the TRB repertoires of T cells in blood.

Genomic DNA was the input for TRB sequencing, which was run either with the immunoSEQ assay at survey resolution or with the hsTCRB kit. Regarding the original processing steps: Initial read processing used immunoSEQ software, and repertoire analyses used the LymphoSeq R package. Clonality was calculated as 1 minus normalized Shannon entropy, and the Gini coefficient was also calculated for each TRB dataset. To infer phenotypes in unsorted samples, TRB sequences from sorted subsets of the recipient or donor were mapped onto the unsorted samples of the same recipient. TCRdb provides this immuneACCESS table in a form limited to in-frame rearrangements. Some clones are lacking; in checked studies, under half of them reflect an unresolved V gene, and why the rest are absent is not known. V and J calls and clone size are given by that table; D and trimming were obtained from the DNA. This sample is represented by about 32,000 clones; roughly 89% of them were singletons. About 16% of the sample goes to the ten largest clones.

The CDR3 numbers 18 residues from cysteine through phenylalanine. The retained sequence is limited to the CDR3, 54 bases, with the frame set at the first base. The germline V gene provides CDR1 SNHLY and CDR2 FYNNEI. Germline trimming: 3 bases from V, 1 base from J; junction bases outside gene matches: 8. This clone has just one count. Its specific antigen is unknown. No base qualities exist here, and no much larger clone lies one base off it. The PTCy-treated patients were drawn from a prospective, multi-institutional clinical trial. Peripheral blood and bone marrow mononuclear cells were isolated by Ficoll-Hypaque density centrifugation and cryopreserved.

The chain joins TRBV2 to TRBJ2-3; a stretch of 12 junction bases matches TRBD2. This clonotype was sampled from a woman aged 40 to 50 with a blood cancer, CMV-positive, and with a related stem cell donor. The sample consisted of PBMCs. CDR3 region: CASSDLAGGPDGTDTQYF. The DNA reads as follows: TGTGCCAGCAGTGATCTAGCGGGGGGGCCAGATGGCACAGATACGCAGTATTTT.